The 28 T cell receptor beta chains below all came from one sample that was sequenced in a study of PD-L1 blockade in urothelial cancer. Time point noted: pretreatment peripheral blood. Generated by immunoSEQ multiplex PCR, the TCRdb table keeps only in-frame clones and is missing some. The sample holds some 50,000 clones, roughly 85% seen once. This material consisted of PBMCs, taken around atezolizumab (anti-PD-L1) treatment. The receptors shown here come from a woman between 55 and 75 years old with urothelial cancer.

V is TRBV5-4 and J is TRBJ1-1; 10 nucleotides line up with TRBD1. The CDR3 spans 15 residues. V was pared by 4 bases and J by 3 bases, with 6 bases of the junction left unmatched. Germline V gene lookup returns CDR1 SGHNT and CDR2 YYREEE (reference sequence). Here the CDR3 DNA reads TGTGCCAGCAGCCCGAGGACAGGGGGGGACACTGAAGCTTTCTTT. It is translated as CASSPRTGGDTEAFF.

J is TRBJ2-5 and V is TRBV28; 9 bases line up with TRBD1. Losses at the gene ends were 5 bases for V and 4 bases for J; bases not matched to a gene: 8. CDR3 size: 15 residues. Germline CDR1 and CDR2: MDHEN and SYDVKM. The CDR3 DNA sequence: TGTGCCAGCAGTCCCGGGACAGGGTTAGGAGAGACCCAGTACTTC. Protein product: CASSPGTGLGETQYF. Based on the CDR3 plus reference TRBV28 and TRBJ2-5, the full variable domain is DVKVTQSSRYLVKRTGEKVFLECVQDMDHENMFWYRQDPGLGLRLIYFSYDVKMKEKGDIPEGYSVSREKKERFSLILESASTNQTSMYLCASSPGTGLGETQYFGPGTRLLVL.

The gene calls are TRBV27 and TRBJ2-1; no definite D call. CDR1 MNHEY and CDR2 SMNVEV come from the germline V gene (reference sequence). The CDR3 runs to 15 residues. Trimming pared 7 bases from V and 2 bases from J, leaving 15 bases between. The CDR3 loop reads CASTPAGSPYNEQFF. DNA of the CDR3: TGTGCCAGCACTCCTGCTGGCTCCCCCTACAATGAGCAGTTCTTC.

The V call is TRBV11-2, the J call TRBJ1-4; D might be TRBD1 (5 bases). The CDR3 length is 14 residues. The germline gives CDR1 SGHAT, CDR2 FQNNGV. V lost 4 bases to trimming and J lost 8 bases, with 14 bases between them. CDR3 sequence: CASSSGGEGEKLFF. In DNA form, the CDR3 reads TGTGCCAGCAGCTCCGGGGGGGAAGGGGAAAAACTGTTTTTT.

This rearrangement joins TRBV7-2 to TRBJ2-7; possible D gene TRBD1, 8 bases. The CDR3 spans 16 residues. Germline CDR1 and CDR2: SGHTA and FQGNSA. Trimming took 4 bases from V and 2 from J, leaving 18 bases between them. CDR3: CASSWGGQAFTYEQYF. DNA of the CDR3: TGTGCCAGCAGCTGGGGGGGACAGGCCTTCACCTACGAGCAGTACTTC.

This clone was observed a handful of times. This rearrangement joins TRBV27 to TRBJ2-6; D perhaps matches TRBD1 (5 bases). CDR1 is MNHEY and CDR2 is SMNVEV in the germline V gene (reference sequence). The CDR3 has 16 residues. Trimming cost V 1 base and J 1 base, with 8 bases left between them. CDR3 nucleotide sequence: TGTGCCAGCAGTTTATTCCCAGGGTCTGGGGCCAACGTCCTGACTTTC. Amino acid sequence: CASSLFPGSGANVLTF.

V and J are TRBV5-1 and TRBJ2-3; 7 bases match TRBD1. The CDR3 is 15 residues long. From germline, CDR1 is SGHRS and CDR2 YFSETQ. The junction had 8 bases not matched to a gene; V was cut back by 4 bases and J by 3 bases. CDR3: CASSSRGQTTDTQYF. The CDR3, as DNA: TGCGCCAGCAGCAGCCGGGGACAGACAACAGATACGCAGTATTTT.

This clone was observed a single time. This rearrangement joins TRBV7-2 to TRBJ1-4, with TRBD1 identical over 10 bases. Germline V gene data show CDR1 as SGHTA and CDR2 as FQGNSA. This CDR3 has 19 amino acids. V was clipped by 0 bases and J by 0 bases; unmatched bases: 7. The CDR3 coding sequence is TGTGCCAGCAGCTTAGCTGGGCGCGGGACAGGGGCAACTAATGAAAAACTGTTTTTT. Translating it yields CASSLAGRGTGATNEKLFF.

J is TRBJ2-7 and V is TRBV5-6; 7 nucleotides line up with TRBD2. In germline, CDR1 is SGHDT, CDR2 YYEEEE. The CDR3 is 19 amino acids. V was pared by 0 bases and J by 1 base, with 16 bases of the junction left unmatched. The CDR3 DNA reads as TGTGCCAGCAGCTTGGGGATAGGCCTAGCGGTGATTCCGTCCTACGAGCAGTACTTC. Amino acids: CASSLGIGLAVIPSYEQYF. The whole variable domain, filled in from reference TRBV5-6 and TRBJ2-7, reads DAGVTQSPTHLIKTRGQQVTLRCSPKSGHDTVSWYQQALGQGPQFIFQYYEEEERQRGNFPDRFSGHQFPNYSSELNVNALLLGDSALYLCASSLGIGLAVIPSYEQYFGPGTRLTVT.

The chain joins TRBV19 to TRBJ2-7; D is perhaps TRBD1 (5 bases). This CDR3 region has 13 residues. Between the trimmed V and J ends, which lost 6 bases and 2 bases, there was a span of 11 bases. Germline assignment: CDR1 LNHDA and CDR2 SQIVND (reference sequence). The CDR3 here is CASRDIVTYEQYF. CDR3 nucleotides: TGTGCCAGTAGGGACATTGTGACCTACGAGCAGTACTTC.

J is TRBJ2-2 and V is TRBV7-3; TRBD1 is a possible D gene (5 bases). The CDR3 has 12 amino acids. V lost 8 bases, J lost 1 base, and 5 bases lay in between. Germline loops: CDR1 SGHTA, CDR2 FQGTGA. CDR3 nucleotides: TGTGCCAGCGGACAGAACACCGGGGAGCTGTTTTTT. Protein sequence: CASGQNTGELFF.

By share of the sample, this clone is medium-sized. The chain is built from TRBV7-8 and TRBJ2-7; 10 bases align to TRBD2. V lost 5 bases to trimming and J lost 3 bases; unmatched junction nucleotides: 10. The germline V gene has CDR1 SGHVS and CDR2 FQNEAQ. The CDR3 runs to 16 residues. Here the CDR3 reads CASSHKLAGIDYEQYF. Here the CDR3 DNA reads TGTGCCAGCAGCCACAAACTAGCGGGGATTGACTACGAGCAGTACTTC.

This chain links TRBV6-5 with TRBJ2-1, with 7 positions matching TRBD2. V gave up 2 bases and J gave up 9 bases; unmatched junction bases: 7. The CDR3 runs 14 residues. Germline loops: CDR1 MNHEY, CDR2 SVGAGI. The CDR3 coding sequence is TGTGCCAGCAGTTACACGGGAGGAACGAGTGAGCAGTTCTTC. Residues: CASSYTGGTSEQFF.

This chain uses TRBV7-2 with TRBJ2-3; D may be TRBD1 (6 bases). The CDR3 contains 15 residues. Germline values: CDR1 SGHTA, CDR2 FQGNSA. With 6 bases removed from V and 8 bases from J, the gap between germline ends came to 21 bases. The DNA of the CDR3 is TGTGCCAGCAGTGAGGGGGATTCCGCACTAGGTACGCAGTATTTT. Amino acids: CASSEGDSALGTQYF.

The chain carries TRBV2 and TRBJ2-2; TRBD2 matches 8 bases. V shed 6 bases and J 7 bases; nucleotides not matched to a gene: 7. Germline values: CDR1 SNHLY, CDR2 FYNNEI. The CDR3 covers 14 residues. The CDR3 here is CASRTGGPSGELFF. For the CDR3, the DNA is TGTGCCAGCAGAACGGGGGGGCCGAGCGGGGAGCTGTTTTTT.

The chain combines TRBV11-2 with TRBJ2-6, with 7 bases lining up with TRBD2. Germline CDR1 is SGHAT and CDR2 is FQNNGV. The CDR3 spans 18 residues. Trimming took 2 bases from V and 0 from J; bases not matched to a gene: 7. CDR3 in amino acids: CASSLSAGRVSGANVLTF. CDR3 nucleotide sequence: TGTGCCAGCAGCTTATCGGCAGGGAGGGTCTCTGGGGCCAACGTCCTGACTTTC.

This rearrangement joins TRBV4-3 to TRBJ2-2; D ambiguous. CDR1 and CDR2 from the germline V gene are LGHNA and YSLEER. The CDR3 covers 13 residues. The V end lost 4 bases, the J end lost 8 bases, and 11 bases lay between the germline ends. The CDR3 region has the DNA TGCGCCAGCAGCCCTACGTATGTAGGGGAGCTGTTTTTT. Its translation is CASSPTYVGELFF.

The CDR3 here is CASTRDSSNQPQHF. The CDR3 DNA follows: TGTGCCAGCACCCGGGACAGTAGCAATCAGCCCCAGCATTTT. The chain carries TRBV2 and TRBJ1-5, with 7 bases fitting TRBD1. V lost 7 bases to trimming and J lost 0 bases; unmatched junction nucleotides: 3. CDR1 is SNHLY, CDR2 FYNNEI, per germline. The CDR3 consists of 14 residues.

V is TRBV7-2 and J is TRBJ2-7; 9 bases are shared with TRBD2. The junction had 10 bases not matched to a gene; V was cut back by 0 bases and J by 4 bases. CDR1 is SGHTA and CDR2 is FQGNSA in the germline V gene. CDR3 length: 17 residues. CDR3 sequence (DNA): TGTGCCAGCAGCTTAGCGCACTCGCTAGCGGGGATGTACGAGCAGTACTTC. It is translated as CASSLAHSLAGMYEQYF.

This rearrangement joins TRBV6-6 to TRBJ1-5, with D hard to call. The germline gives CDR1 MNHNY, CDR2 SVGAGI (reference sequence). Trimming took off 8 bases at V and 4 bases at J, with 9 bases between the two ends. This CDR3 contains 12 residues. The CDR3 DNA follows: TGTGCCAGCCGGGAGCAGAATCAGCCCCAGCATTTT. Translated, it gives CASREQNQPQHF.

This clone has a single count. This rearrangement joins TRBV7-9 to TRBJ2-1, with 7 bases identical to TRBD2. Germline assignment: CDR1 SEHNR and CDR2 FQNEAQ (reference sequence). J was trimmed by 7 bases and V by 3 bases; bases with no gene match: 12. The CDR3 consists of 16 residues. The CDR3 nucleotides read TGTGCCAGCAGCTTCCCCCGGGCGGGAGACGAGAATGAGCAGTTCTTC. Protein sequence: CASSFPRAGDENEQFF.

This chain uses TRBV6-5 with TRBJ1-1; D may be TRBD1 (6 bases). Trimming shortened V by 7 bases and J by 4 bases, and 19 bases separated the two germline ends. This CDR3 spans 15 amino acids. CDR1 is MNHEY and CDR2 is SVGAGI in the germline V gene. CDR3 bases: TGTGCCAGCACTCACATCAGGGGATTTGCCACTGAAGCTTTCTTT. Translated, it gives CASTHIRGFATEAFF.

The chain joins TRBV19 to TRBJ1-4; D possibly corresponds to TRBD1 (6 bases). Germline V gives CDR1 LNHDA, CDR2 SQIVND (reference sequence). The CDR3 spans 15 residues. Trimming took off 4 bases at V and 3 bases at J, with 12 bases between the two ends. CDR3 amino acids: CASSTHRDPNEKLFF. In nucleotides, the CDR3 is TGTGCCAGTAGTACCCACAGGGACCCTAATGAAAAACTGTTTTTT. Full variable domain (rest looked up from reference TRBV19 and TRBJ1-4): DGGITQSPKYLFRKEGQNVTLSCEQNLNHDAMYWYRQDPGQGLRLIYYSQIVNDFQKGDIAEGYSVSREKKESFPLTVTSAQKNPTAFYLCASSTHRDPNEKLFFGSGTQLSVL.

The rearrangement joins TRBV18 to TRBJ2-7; 7 bases map to TRBD1. V lost 5 bases and J lost 5; bases outside the gene matches: 9. CDR1 is KGHSH and CDR2 is LQKENI in the germline V gene. This CDR3 spans 14 amino acids. For the CDR3, the DNA is TGTGCCAGCTCATCGGAGACAGGGACCGACGAGCAGTACTTC. Its translation is CASSSETGTDEQYF.

This chain joins TRBV4-3 and TRBJ1-5; 7 bases are a match to TRBD1. CDR3 length equals 17 residues. Looked up from germline, CDR1 is LGHNA and CDR2 is YSLEER. Germline trimming cut 2 bases from V and 1 base from J; bases unmatched to any gene: 8. CDR3 in DNA: TGCGCCAGCAGCCAAAAAAACGGGACAGTGAGCAATCAGCCCCAGCATTTT. Translating gives CASSQKNGTVSNQPQHF.

The rearrangement links TRBV28 to TRBJ2-5, with D possibly being TRBD2 (7 bases). The germline V gene encodes CDR1 MDHEN and CDR2 SYDVKM. This CDR3 contains 17 residues. The V end was cut by 4 bases, the J end by 2 bases, with 20 bases between. The CDR3 spells CASSSKGGGVRQETQYF. Written as DNA, the CDR3 is TGTGCCAGCAGTTCAAAGGGGGGGGGAGTACGACAAGAGACCCAGTACTTC.

The V gene is TRBV6-1, the J gene TRBJ1-3; 7 bases agree with TRBD1. CDR1 is MNHNS and CDR2 is SASEGT in the germline V gene. This CDR3 is 14 amino acids long. V lost 11 bases and J lost 0; bases outside the gene matches: 7. As DNA, the CDR3 is TGTGCCGTATACAGGGGCCTCTCTGGAAACACCATATATTTT. It codes for CAVYRGLSGNTIYF.

J is TRBJ2-7 and V is TRBV19; 9 nucleotides align to TRBD1. This CDR3 is built from 15 residues. Germline V CDR1 and CDR2: LNHDA, SQIVND (reference sequence). Losses at the gene ends were 3 bases for V and 5 bases for J; bases not matched to a gene: 8. The CDR3 coding sequence is TGTGCCAGTAGTATTGCCGGGACAGGGCCCCACGAGCAGTACTTC. This translates into CASSIAGTGPHEQYF.